These 18 T cell receptor beta chains originate from one sample sequenced in a study of T-cell memory formation after mild COVID-19. TCRdb re-analysed the 5' RACE reads in MiXCR, keeping a single row per CDR3 protein. This sample yields 470,000 or so distinct CDR3 sequences, of which roughly 18% are seen a single time; roughly 21% belongs to the top ten. The sample comprised PBMCs or a T cell subset sorted from them (not recorded which). The receptors come from a man younger than 35 who had mild COVID-19 (a few samples of this study predate the infection). Cell type and time point are not known.

This clonotype was counted only a few times. The J gene is TRBJ1-5, the V gene TRBV4-3; D call uncertain. CDR3 size: 14 residues. With 0 bases removed from V and 0 bases from J, the gap between germline ends came to 3 bases. CDR1 is LGHNA, CDR2 YSLEER, per germline. CDR3 in DNA: TGCGCCAGCAGCCAAGAGAGTAGCAATCAGCCCCAGCATTTT. Its protein product is CASSQESSNQPQHF.

This clonotype turned up a few times. The chain carries TRBV30 and TRBJ2-3, with 12 bases matching TRBD2. V was clipped by 2 bases and J by 1 base; unmatched bases: 13. The CDR3 covers 19 residues. Germline assignment: CDR1 GTSNPN and CDR2 SVGIG (reference sequence). The CDR3 DNA follows: TGTGCCTGGAGTCTGGGGCTAGCGGGGGGGCGGGCCGGCACAGATACGCAGTATTTT. This codes for CAWSLGLAGGRAGTDTQYF.

The gene calls are TRBV7-8 and TRBJ2-5; tentative D call: TRBD1 (6 bases). This CDR3 spans 13 amino acids. CDR1 and CDR2 (germline): SGHVS, FQNEAQ. The V gene lost 6 bases and the J gene lost 4 bases, with 12 bases spanning the gap. The CDR3 coding sequence is TGTGCCAGCAGTGAGGACAGAGCAGAGACCCAGTACTTC. Protein: CASSEDRAETQYF.

This clonotype turned up a few times. CDR3 coding DNA: TGTGCCAGTACCCCGGGACAGGATCGTGTAGATACGCAGTATTTT. Its translation is CASTPGQDRVDTQYF. The chain carries TRBV19 and TRBJ2-3; 8 bases align to TRBD1. From germline, CDR1 is LNHDA and CDR2 SQIVND (reference sequence). Trimming cost V 7 bases and J 5 bases; bases outside gene matches: 11. This CDR3 spans 15 amino acids.

This clonotype was counted many times. The V gene is TRBV10-3, the J gene TRBJ1-6; D gene uncertain. V gave up 0 bases and J gave up 14 bases, with 8 bases separating them. The CDR3 loop spans 12 amino acids. Germline values: CDR1 ENHRY, CDR2 SYGVKD. The CDR3 nucleotides read TGTGCCATCAGTGAGTCCGGACTTGCCCTCCACTTT. Encoded protein: CAISESGLALHF.

The rearrangement links TRBV7-2 to TRBJ2-2; TRBD1 agrees at 7 bases. This CDR3 has 13 amino acids. With 5 bases clipped from V and 7 bases from J, the junction kept 4 bases outside the gene matches. Germline V gene sequence: CDR1 SGHTA, CDR2 FQGNSA. CDR3 DNA sequence: TGTGCCAGCAGCCTCCGACAGGGCGGGGAGCTGTTTTTT. Translated, it gives CASSLRQGGELFF. Looking up the rest from reference TRBV7-2 and TRBJ2-2 gives the full variable domain: GAGVSQSPSNKVTEKGKDVELRCDPISGHTALYWYRQSLGQGLEFLIYFQGNSAPDKSGLPSDRFSAERTGGSVSTLTIQRTQQEDSAVYLCASSLRQGGELFFGEGSRLTVL.

This clonotype was counted between two and nine times. The V gene is TRBV12-3 or TRBV12-4, the J gene TRBJ1-1; D possibly corresponds to TRBD1 (5 bases). The CDR3 consists of 17 residues. The V end lost 1 base, the J end lost 3 bases, and 18 bases lay between the germline ends. In DNA, the CDR3 is TGTGCCAGCAGTTTAGATTCGGGATTGGTGGGGGACACTGAAGCTTTCTTT. It codes for CASSLDSGLVGDTEAFF.

This clonotype was found a few times. This chain links TRBV5-1 with TRBJ2-1; 8 positions match TRBD2. CDR3 size: 15 residues. The germline V gene encodes CDR1 SGHRS and CDR2 YFSETQ. Trimming cost V 2 bases and J 2 bases; bases outside gene matches: 3. CDR3 sequence: CASSFQRGTYNEQFF. In DNA form, the CDR3 reads TGCGCCAGCAGCTTTCAGCGGGGGACCTACAATGAGCAGTTCTTC. Looking up the rest from reference TRBV5-1 and TRBJ2-1 gives the full variable domain: KAGVTQTPRYLIKTRGQQVTLSCSPISGHRSVSWYQQTPGQGLQFLFEYFSETQRNKGNFPGRFSGRQFSNSRSEMNVSTLELGDSALYLCASSFQRGTYNEQFFGPGTRLTVL.

The chain employs TRBV28 and TRBJ1-5; TRBD1 matches at 9 bases. J was trimmed by 4 bases and V by 5 bases; bases with no gene match: 6. The CDR3 extends over 15 amino acids. In germline, CDR1 is MDHEN, CDR2 SYDVKM. This chain's CDR3 is CASSPRTGVNQPQHF. As DNA, the CDR3 is TGTGCCAGCAGTCCCCGGACAGGGGTTAATCAGCCCCAGCATTTT.

This clonotype was detected a few times. The rearrangement joins TRBV6-6 to TRBJ2-7; a possible D gene is TRBD2 (5 bases). Germline CDR1 and CDR2: MNHNY and SVGAGI (reference sequence). The CDR3 contains 16 residues. The V end lost 2 bases, the J end lost 3 bases, and 17 bases lay between the germline ends. The CDR3 reads CASSYAPPGFVYEQYF. The DNA of the CDR3 is TGTGCCAGCAGTTACGCGCCGCCGGGGTTTGTCTACGAGCAGTACTTC.

The table lists this clonotype with a few counts. The V call is TRBV19, the J call TRBJ2-3; 9 nucleotides line up with TRBD1. Trimming cost V 6 bases and J 3 bases; bases outside gene matches: 10. CDR1 is LNHDA and CDR2 is SQIVND in the germline V gene (reference sequence). The CDR3 covers 16 residues. CDR3 sequence: CASSPATTGGTDTQYF. The CDR3 DNA is TGTGCCAGTAGCCCGGCCACGACAGGGGGGACAGATACGCAGTATTTT.

The gene calls are TRBV7-9 and TRBJ2-7; D is perhaps TRBD2 (5 bases). In germline, CDR1 is SEHNR, CDR2 FQNEAQ (reference sequence). Deletions cut 1 base from V and 4 bases from J, with 8 bases between. There are 13 residues in the CDR3. The CDR3 here is CASSLGLAYEQYV. As DNA, the CDR3 is TGTGCCAGCAGCTTAGGTCTAGCTTACGAGCAGTACGTC.

This clonotype was observed a few times. This chain uses TRBV9 with TRBJ2-1; D remains unclear. Germline V gene sequence: CDR1 SGDLS, CDR2 YYNGEE. CDR3 length: 15 amino acids. Trimming removed 3 bases at V and 6 bases at J, with 16 bases between. CDR3 nucleotide sequence: TGTGCCAGCAGCGGATTCTCGGTTTTCATCAATGAGCAGTTCTTC. This gives the protein CASSGFSVFINEQFF.

This clonotype showed up many times. The genes are TRBV11-2 and TRBJ2-7; tentatively, D is TRBD1 (5 bases). CDR1 and CDR2 (germline): SGHAT, FQNNGV. Trimming removed 4 bases from V and 4 bases from J, with 8 bases in between. CDR3 length: 12 residues. The CDR3 sequence: CASSSRVYEQYF. CDR3 sequence (DNA): TGTGCCAGCAGCTCCAGGGTTTACGAGCAGTACTTC.

V is TRBV28 and J is TRBJ2-3; 7 nucleotides match TRBD1. V was pared by 11 bases and J by 1 base, with 9 bases of the junction left unmatched. CDR1 and CDR2 (germline): MDHEN, SYDVKM. This CDR3 contains 14 residues. The CDR3 sequence is CAAAGQGGTDTQYF. The CDR3 DNA reads as TGTGCCGCGGCCGGGCAGGGGGGCACAGATACGCAGTATTTT.

This clonotype was counted a few times. The chain has TRBV15 and TRBJ2-5, with 15 nucleotides matching TRBD2. The CDR3 consists of 17 residues. Germline CDR1 and CDR2: LNHNV and YYDKDF (reference sequence). Trimming at V came to 0 bases and at J to 2 bases, leaving 1 base not matched to a gene. CDR3 sequence (DNA): TGTGCCACCAGCAGAGAGGGACTAGCGGGGGGTCAAGAGACCCAGTACTTC. Translation gives CATSREGLAGGQETQYF. The variable domain in full, completed from reference TRBV15 and TRBJ2-5, reads DAMVIQNPRYQVTQFGKPVTLSCSQTLNHNVMYWYQQKSSQAPKLLFHYYDKDFNNEADTPDNFQSRRPNTSFCFLDIRSPGLGDTAMYLCATSREGLAGGQETQYFGPGTRLLVL.

This clonotype showed up just a few times. The chain has TRBV7-9 and TRBJ1-1; 9 nucleotides align to TRBD1. The ends lost 1 base at V and 6 bases at J; junction bases unmatched: 9. Germline loops: CDR1 SEHNR, CDR2 FQNEAQ (reference sequence). There are 16 residues in the CDR3. The CDR3 nucleotides are TGTGCCAGCAGCTTAGGTCCGACAGGGGGAAAGGCTGAAGCTTTCTTT. Amino acids: CASSLGPTGGKAEAFF.

This clonotype turned up a few times. This chain joins TRBV12-3 or TRBV12-4 and TRBJ1-5; D might be TRBD1 (5 bases). V lost 9 bases to trimming and J lost 3 bases, with 9 bases between them. This CDR3 has 12 residues. The CDR3 DNA is TGTGCCAGTGGACAACTCAATCAGCCCCAGCATTTT. It specifies CASGQLNQPQHF.